Below are 21 T cell receptor beta chains sequenced from a single sample in a study of blood T cell repertoires in COVID-19. Clones were sequenced by immunoSEQ multiplex PCR, and TCRdb holds only the in-frame ones, with some missing. The sample yields tens of thousands of clones, roughly 88% seen once. Sequencing was performed on peripheral blood. The receptors originated from a human donor in a cohort sampled during active COVID-19.

The V and J genes are TRBV4-1 and TRBJ1-1, with a weak D call TRBD1 (5 bases). The CDR3 is 14 amino acids. With 6 bases removed from V and 4 bases from J, the gap between germline ends came to 15 bases. From germline, CDR1 is MGHRA and CDR2 YSYEKL. The chain's CDR3 is CASSVSGGSTEAFF. For the CDR3, the DNA is TGCGCCAGCAGTGTCTCTGGGGGGAGCACTGAAGCTTTCTTT.

The V and J genes are TRBV28 and TRBJ1-1; D unclear. Looked up from germline, CDR1 is MDHEN and CDR2 is SYDVKM. This CDR3 contains 13 residues. V lost 3 bases to trimming and J lost 1 base, with 6 bases between them. This chain's CDR3 is CASSFYRNTEAFF. In nucleotides, the CDR3 is TGTGCCAGCAGTTTTTATAGGAACACTGAAGCTTTCTTT.

Here the CDR3 reads CASSLTGKEVHEQYF. CDR3 sequence (DNA): TGTGCCAGCAGTTTAACAGGGAAAGAGGTCCACGAGCAGTACTTC. The chain employs TRBV3-1 (or the pseudogene TRBV3-2) and TRBJ2-7; D is perhaps TRBD1 (6 bases). The CDR3 runs to 15 residues. Germline V gene lookup returns CDR1 LGHDT and CDR2 YNNKEL (reference sequence). V lost 6 bases and J 5 bases, leaving 20 bases between the germline ends.

This chain joins TRBV6-1 and TRBJ1-2; a possible D gene is TRBD1 (5 bases). This CDR3 region has 14 residues. The germline V gene has CDR1 MNHNS and CDR2 SASEGT. V was trimmed by 3 bases and J by 4 bases, leaving 12 bases between them. This CDR3 reads CASSDAGSGYGYTF. The CDR3 DNA sequence: TGTGCCAGCAGTGACGCAGGGTCGGGCTATGGCTACACCTTC.

This clone has more than one count but fewer than ten. The chain couples TRBV6-2 or TRBV6-3 to TRBJ2-2; no clear D gene. Deletions cut 2 bases from V and 6 bases from J, with 13 bases between. CDR1 and CDR2 (germline): MNHEY, SVGEGT. The CDR3 covers 15 residues. DNA of the CDR3: TGTGCCAGCAGTTACGTAATGGCATCCGCCGGGGAGCTGTTTTTT. It yields the protein CASSYVMASAGELFF.

The CDR3 DNA reads as TGTGCCAGCAGCCCCCGGGACAGACCTGTCTACGAGCAGTACTTC. Protein: CASSPRDRPVYEQYF. The V gene is TRBV3-1 (or the pseudogene TRBV3-2), the J gene TRBJ2-7, with TRBD1 matching 7 bases. The CDR3 length is 15 residues. The V and J ends lost 4 bases and 3 bases, in that order; junction bases with no gene match: 9. Germline-derived CDR1 and CDR2 are LGHDT and YNNKEL (reference sequence).

The chain is built from TRBV7-9 and TRBJ2-7, with a possible D match to TRBD1 (6 bases). The CDR3 extends over 12 amino acids. Germline V gene data show CDR1 as SEHNR and CDR2 as FQNEAQ (reference sequence). The ends were cut back, 5 bases at V and 5 bases at J, with 10 bases in the middle. Here the CDR3 reads CASSLQGHEQYF. CDR3 nucleotide sequence: TGTGCCAGCAGCCTACAGGGCCACGAGCAGTACTTC.

The rearrangement joins TRBV18 to TRBJ1-5, with D perhaps matching TRBD1 (5 bases). Trimming shortened V by 4 bases and J by 7 bases, and 14 bases separated the two germline ends. CDR1 and CDR2 from the germline V gene are KGHSH and LQKENI. The CDR3 has 14 residues. The DNA for the CDR3 is TGTGCCAGCTCACGCAGGGTGACGGACCAGCCCCAGCATTTT. This codes for CASSRRVTDQPQHF.

The V and J genes are TRBV6-5 and TRBJ2-7; D possibly corresponds to TRBD2 (6 bases). This CDR3 has 11 amino acids. Germline loops: CDR1 MNHEY, CDR2 SVGAGI. Trimming took 6 bases from V and 7 from J, leaving 10 bases between them. CDR3 loop: CASSHGGEQYF. The CDR3 DNA is TGTGCCAGCAGCCATGGGGGGGAGCAGTACTTC.

The rearrangement uses TRBV27 and TRBJ2-3, with D maybe TRBD2 (6 bases). The CDR3 contains 22 residues. Trimming left V 2 bases short and J 1 base short, with 31 bases between. Germline V gives CDR1 MNHEY, CDR2 SMNVEV (reference sequence). CDR3 in DNA: TGTGCCAGCAGTTTAGGATCGTTGGGATCTCTAGCGTCGGACGGTCGCACAGATACGCAGTATTTT. Encoded protein: CASSLGSLGSLASDGRTDTQYF.

This clone was recorded once. The chain employs TRBV4-1 and TRBJ2-3; D is unclear. From germline, CDR1 is MGHRA and CDR2 YSYEKL. The germline V and J ends were trimmed by 6 bases and 4 bases, with 11 bases remaining between them. There are 13 residues in the CDR3. CDR3 bases: TGCGCCAGCAGGCTGGCGGTTGCAGATACGCAGTATTTT. It encodes CASRLAVADTQYF.

In its sample, this clone was seen a few times. The rearrangement joins TRBV11-2 to TRBJ1-5; D is possibly TRBD1 (6 bases). V shed 4 bases and J shed 5 bases, with 12 bases lying between them. The CDR3 has 14 amino acids. Germline V lookup: CDR1 SGHAT, CDR2 FQNNGV. CDR3 protein: CASSSTGYHQPQHF. DNA for the CDR3: TGTGCCAGCAGCTCCACAGGGTATCATCAGCCCCAGCATTTT. The whole variable domain, filled in from reference TRBV11-2 and TRBJ1-5, reads EAGVAQSPRYKIIEKRQSVAFWCNPISGHATLYWYQQILGQGPKLLIQFQNNGVVDDSQLPKDRFSAERLKGVDSTLKIQPAKLEDSAVYLCASSSTGYHQPQHFGDGTRLSIL.

The V call is TRBV7-9, the J call TRBJ1-2; 8 bases agree with TRBD1. This CDR3 has 14 residues. The trim removed 5 bases at V and 6 bases at J, leaving 8 bases unmatched. CDR1 and CDR2 from the germline V gene are SEHNR and FQNEAQ (reference sequence). The CDR3 sequence: CASSRAGGNDGYTF. CDR3 DNA: TGTGCCAGCAGCCGGGCAGGGGGCAACGATGGCTACACCTTC.

The rearrangement joins TRBV29-1 to TRBJ2-5; D is uncertain. Germline CDR1 SQVTM, CDR2 ANQGSEA. The length of the CDR3 is 14 residues. V was pared by 3 bases and J by 5 bases, with 16 bases between. The CDR3 loop reads CSVDIAAGWETQYF. For the CDR3, the DNA is TGCAGCGTTGACATAGCAGCCGGGTGGGAGACCCAGTACTTC.

This clone was picked up one time. This chain connects TRBV10-1 to TRBJ2-2, with 8 bases lining up with TRBD1. Germline lookup yields CDR1 WNHNN and CDR2 SYGVQD (reference sequence). This CDR3 has 15 residues. J lost 7 bases, V lost 4 bases, and 8 bases had no gene match. CDR3 sequence: CASSGQGAISGELFF. The CDR3 nucleotides read TGCGCCAGCAGTGGCCAGGGGGCGATCAGCGGGGAGCTGTTTTTT.

This clone was found a few times. The chain is built from TRBV28 and TRBJ1-5; D gene uncertain. The CDR3 has 13 residues. Germline V gene sequence: CDR1 MDHEN, CDR2 SYDVKM. V was cut by 3 bases and J by 6 bases, with 9 bases left in between. The CDR3 is CASSFMGGQPQHF. The CDR3, as DNA: TGTGCCAGCAGTTTCATGGGAGGTCAGCCCCAGCATTTT. Based on the CDR3 plus reference TRBV28 and TRBJ1-5, the full variable domain is DVKVTQSSRYLVKRTGEKVFLECVQDMDHENMFWYRQDPGLGLRLIYFSYDVKMKEKGDIPEGYSVSREKKERFSLILESASTNQTSMYLCASSFMGGQPQHFGDGTRLSIL.

The V gene is TRBV6-5, the J gene TRBJ1-2; tentative D call: TRBD1 (5 bases). Germline V lookup: CDR1 MNHEY, CDR2 SVGAGI. V was pared by 8 bases and J by 4 bases, with 20 bases between. The CDR3 is made up of 15 amino acids. CDR3 sequence (DNA): TGTGCCAGCTACCGGGCAGGGAAGGGCGGCTATGGCTACACCTTC. Encoded protein: CASYRAGKGGYGYTF.

The chain has TRBV7-3 and TRBJ2-7; 8 positions agree with TRBD2. Germline assignment: CDR1 SGHTA and CDR2 FQGTGA. The CDR3 consists of 18 residues. V shed 5 bases, J shed 2 bases, and the junction held 17 bases outside the gene matches. The CDR3 region has the DNA TGTGCCAGCAGCCCCCACCTGGGTCCGGCGGGAGGAACCTACGAGCAGTACTTC. Its protein product is CASSPHLGPAGGTYEQYF.

V usage is TRBV13 and J usage is TRBJ2-7, with D uncertain. Germline V gene sequence: CDR1 PRHDT, CDR2 FYEKMQ (reference sequence). Between the trimmed V and J ends, which lost 1 base and 1 base, there was a span of 8 bases. CDR3 size: 14 residues. DNA of the CDR3: TGTGCCAGCAGCTTAGTAGATGAATCCTACGAGCAGTACTTC. Translation gives CASSLVDESYEQYF.

This sequence joins TRBV5-6 and TRBJ2-7, with 9 bases identical to TRBD1. CDR1 SGHDT and CDR2 YYEEEE come from the germline V gene. Trimming cost V 1 base and J 7 bases; bases outside gene matches: 6. The CDR3 has 14 amino acids. The chain's CDR3 is CASSLPVDRGEQYF. CDR3 DNA: TGTGCCAGCAGCTTGCCCGTGGACAGGGGAGAGCAGTACTTC.

The V and J genes are TRBV21-1 and TRBJ2-1; TRBD2, the table's D call, was not compared with the DNA. TRBV21-1 is a pseudogene. CDR3 length: 11 amino acids. The CDR3 is CASLWENEQFF. The CDR3 DNA reads TGTGCCAGCCTCTGGGAGAATGAGCAGTTCTTC.